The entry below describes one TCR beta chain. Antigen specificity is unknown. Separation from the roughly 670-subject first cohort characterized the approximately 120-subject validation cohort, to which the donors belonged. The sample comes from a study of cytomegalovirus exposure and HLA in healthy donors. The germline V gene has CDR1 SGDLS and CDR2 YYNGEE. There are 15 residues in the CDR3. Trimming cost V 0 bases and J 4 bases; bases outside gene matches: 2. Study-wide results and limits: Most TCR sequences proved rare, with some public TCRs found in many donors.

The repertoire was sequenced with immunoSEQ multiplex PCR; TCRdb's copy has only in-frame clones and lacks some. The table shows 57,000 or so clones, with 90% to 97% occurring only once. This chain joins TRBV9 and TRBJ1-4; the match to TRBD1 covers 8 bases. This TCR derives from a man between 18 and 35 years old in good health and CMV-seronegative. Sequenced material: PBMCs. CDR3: CASSVAGTGNEKLFF. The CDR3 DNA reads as TGTGCCAGCAGCGTAGCTGGGACAGGTAATGAAAAACTGTTTTTT.